These 2 T cell receptor beta chains were all obtained from the same sample, sequenced in a study of shared clonotypes between healthy human individuals. Some clones are missing from TCRdb's copy, which holds only in-frame ones; the method was immunoSEQ multiplex PCR. The sample consists of 2 million to 2.5 million clones, approximately 93% of them appearing once. The sequencing sample was made of naive CD4+ T cells from PBMCs. Subset noted: CD45RA+ positively selected. These receptors were collected from a young man in good health. Some clones in this sample may be carry-over from other donors' samples.

This sequence joins TRBV15 and TRBJ2-7, with D possibly TRBD1 on 5 matching bases. The V end was cut by 6 bases, the J end by 2 bases, with 14 bases between. Germline CDR1 and CDR2: LNHNV and YYDKDF (reference sequence). The length of the CDR3 is 14 residues. The CDR3 nucleotides read TGTGCCACCAGTGCAGGGAAAACTCCCTACGAGCAGTACTTC. This sequence encodes CATSAGKTPYEQYF.

As to this clone: This CDR3 is also generated by other DNA sequences in the sample. The chain combines TRBV9 with TRBJ2-2; 11 nucleotides align to TRBD2. CDR1 is SGDLS, CDR2 YYNGEE, per germline. The CDR3 runs to 16 residues. V was pared by 0 bases and J by 4 bases, with 2 bases of the junction left unmatched. The CDR3 bases are TGTGCCAGCAGCGTAGGACTAGCGGGACTCACCGGGGAGCTGTTTTTT. It yields the protein CASSVGLAGLTGELFF.